The 10 T cell receptor beta chains below all came from one sample that was sequenced in a study of response to subunit inactivated influenza vaccine. One entry per CDR3 protein, called by TCRdb with MiXCR from the RT-PCR reads. This table has 710,000 or so distinct CDR3 sequences, about 15% appearing once. The material sequenced was PBMCs from blood, taken 11 to 12 days after vaccination. The receptors come from a man aged 50 to 60 who received an inactivated influenza vaccine.

This clonotype was detected only a few times. V usage is TRBV6-2 or TRBV6-3 and J usage is TRBJ2-7; 11 positions match TRBD2. Trimming took 6 bases from V and 6 from J; bases not matched to a gene: 7. CDR3 length: 14 residues. The V gene's germline CDR1 is MNHEY and CDR2 SVGEGT. CDR3 in amino acids: CASRKLAGVGEQYF. CDR3 sequence (DNA): TGTGCCAGCAGAAAACTAGCGGGAGTAGGCGAGCAGTACTTC.

This clonotype appeared a few times. The V call is TRBV27, the J call TRBJ1-1; D remains unclear. Germline CDR1 reads MNHEY; CDR2 reads SMNVEV (reference sequence). The ends were cut back, 8 bases at V and 1 base at J, with 14 bases in the middle. The CDR3 runs to 14 residues. For the CDR3, the DNA is TGTGCCAGCGGGCCCATCGACGGGAACACTGAAGCTTTCTTT. Translating gives CASGPIDGNTEAFF.

The CDR3 loop is CASIKPGQGRTGELFF. The CDR3 coding sequence is TGTGCCAGCATAAAGCCGGGACAGGGGCGCACCGGGGAGCTGTTTTTT. The chain couples TRBV27 to TRBJ2-2, with 10 bases aligning to TRBD1. With V trimmed by 7 bases and J by 4 bases, 9 bases remained unmatched. This CDR3 comprises 16 residues. Germline V gives CDR1 MNHEY, CDR2 SMNVEV (reference sequence).

In its sample, this clonotype was seen once. The chain carries TRBV10-2 and TRBJ1-4; D may be TRBD1 (6 bases). The CDR3 consists of 13 residues. Trimming removed 8 bases from V and 8 bases from J, with 15 bases in between. CDR1 WSHSY and CDR2 SAAADI come from the germline V gene. The CDR3 region is CASFQGRGEKLFF. CDR3 bases: TGCGCCAGCTTTCAGGGGAGGGGCGAAAAACTGTTTTTT.

Remarks on this clonotype: This may be a read error, as it is one base from a much larger clone. This CDR3 is CTARGLAGSNEQFF. In DNA form, the CDR3 reads TGCACTGCTAGAGGACTAGCGGGATCCAATGAGCAGTTCTTC. This chain joins TRBV20-1 and TRBJ2-1; 12 bases align to TRBD2. The CDR3 length is 14 residues. The germline CDR1 and CDR2 sequences are DFQATT and SNEGSKA (reference sequence).

The chain has TRBV11-2 and TRBJ1-6, with 7 bases aligning to TRBD1. J gave up 15 bases and V 1 base, and 18 bases lay outside the gene matches. Germline V gives CDR1 SGHAT, CDR2 FQNNGV. The CDR3 has 17 residues. CDR3 amino acids: CASSLGKGQWPGKNLHF. For the CDR3, the DNA is TGTGCCAGCAGCTTAGGGAAGGGACAGTGGCCCGGGAAGAACCTCCACTTT.

This clonotype was seen ten or more times. The chain has TRBV4-1 and TRBJ2-1; D ambiguous. V was cut by 3 bases and J by 5 bases, with 8 bases left in between. The CDR3 has 13 residues. Germline CDR1 is MGHRA and CDR2 is YSYEKL. CDR3 protein: CASSHGPDNEQFF. CDR3 sequence (DNA): TGCGCCAGCAGCCATGGACCCGACAATGAGCAGTTCTTC.

This clonotype was seen more than once but under ten times. The chain recombines TRBV28 with TRBJ2-7, with 9 bases fitting TRBD2. The germline gives CDR1 MDHEN, CDR2 SYDVKM. The V gene end was trimmed by 3 bases and the J gene end by 4 bases; junction bases not matched to a gene: 4. The length of the CDR3 is 14 residues. This chain's CDR3 is CASSLASGVYEQYF. CDR3 coding DNA: TGTGCCAGCAGTTTGGCTAGCGGGGTTTACGAGCAGTACTTC.

Here the CDR3 DNA reads TGTGCCAGCAGCGTGGGGGGCGGGGCCCGGACCCAGTACTTC. Translated: CASSVGGGARTQYF. This chain joins TRBV7-2 and TRBJ2-5, with D tentatively TRBD1 or TRBD2 (6 bases each). Trimming cost V 5 bases and J 7 bases, with 17 bases left between them. The length of the CDR3 is 14 residues. Looked up from germline, CDR1 is SGHTA and CDR2 is FQGNSA.

This clonotype was observed a few times. In DNA form, the CDR3 reads TGCGCCAGCAGCTTGGTGGGACAGGGCTTCAGCAGTACGAAGTACTTC. Its translation: CASSLVGQGFSSTKYF. The V and J genes are TRBV5-1 and TRBJ2-7; 9 bases fit TRBD1. The germline V gene encodes CDR1 SGHRS and CDR2 YFSETQ. The CDR3 is 16 residues long. V trimming: 0 bases; J trimming: 11 bases; junction bases outside the gene matches: 15. The full variable domain, completed using reference TRBV5-1 and TRBJ2-7, is KAGVTQTPRYLIKTRGQQVTLSCSPISGHRSVSWYQQTPGQGLQFLFEYFSETQRNKGNFPGRFSGRQFSNSRSEMNVSTLELGDSALYLCASSLVGQGFSSTKYFGPGTRLTVT.